Given below is one T cell receptor beta chain in context. Its antigen is undetermined. The CDR3 is 15 residues long. The V gene lost 2 bases and the J gene lost 0 bases, with 8 bases spanning the gap. The germline V gene encodes CDR1 SGHTA and CDR2 FQGTGA. The data were taken from a study of early T cells in non-severe SARS-CoV-2 infection. Study in general: Unsorted whole blood bulk RNA was sequenced, with unpaired chains.

Each cDNA molecule carried a unique molecular identifier. TCRdb reanalysed the 5' RACE reads using MiXCR and keeps one entry per CDR3 protein. The table records roughly 77,000 distinct CDR3 sequences, roughly an eighth of them present only once. Regarding the study as a whole: A preference for anti-spike CD8 responses marked VDJdb matching, which missed private and CD4 specificities.

V gene TRBV7-3 combines with J gene TRBJ2-1; D not certain. The sample consisted of whole blood. The receptor's source is an adult who was a healthcare worker with PCR-confirmed SARS-CoV-2 infection or an uninfected control (not recorded which). CDR3 bases: TGTGCCAGCAGCTTAGCTGACTCCTCCTACAATGAGCAGTTCTTC. This encodes CASSLADSSYNEQFF.